The 31 T cell receptor beta chains below were found in one sample sequenced in a study of T cells in tuberculosis. Method: immunoSEQ multiplex PCR; TCRdb's copy keeps in-frame clones and lacks some. Of about 30,000 clones listed, approximately 94% are singletons. The sample taken for sequencing was PBMCs. Every receptor here comes from a donor aged 10-29 years with latent tuberculosis or without tuberculosis infection.

This chain links TRBV9 with TRBJ2-5; TRBD2 aligns across 10 bases. The junction had 4 bases not matched to a gene; V was cut back by 0 bases and J by 5 bases. The CDR3 has 15 residues. The germline V gene encodes CDR1 SGDLS and CDR2 YYNGEE. CDR3 region: CASSVAGAGGETQYF. The CDR3 DNA sequence: TGTGCCAGCAGCGTAGCAGGAGCGGGAGGGGAGACCCAGTACTTC.

The J gene is TRBJ1-2, the V gene TRBV28; TRBD1 aligns across 11 bases. The junction had 13 bases not matched to a gene; V was cut back by 5 bases and J by 11 bases. Germline V CDR1 and CDR2: MDHEN, SYDVKM. This CDR3 has 15 amino acids. CDR3 amino acids: CASSAVYRDRGGYTF. The CDR3 nucleotides are TGTGCCAGCAGTGCAGTCTACCGGGACAGGGGGGGATACACCTTC.

This chain uses TRBV5-1 with TRBJ2-5, with 13 bases lining up with TRBD2. The germline V gene encodes CDR1 SGHRS and CDR2 YFSETQ. V lost 0 bases to trimming and J lost 2 bases; unmatched junction nucleotides: 1. This CDR3 is 16 amino acids long. In DNA form, the CDR3 reads TGCGCCAGCAGCTTGGAGACTAGCGGGAGGCAAGAGACCCAGTACTTC. This gives the protein CASSLETSGRQETQYF.

The chain links TRBV18 to TRBJ2-7, with D uncertain. The CDR3 covers 13 residues. V lost 3 bases and J 5 bases, leaving 11 bases between the germline ends. In germline, CDR1 is KGHSH, CDR2 LQKENI. In nucleotides, the CDR3 is TGTGCCAGCTCACCGCACCCTCGGGACGAGCAGTACTTC. Its protein is CASSPHPRDEQYF.

This sequence joins TRBV7-6 and TRBJ1-3; D is uncertain. The CDR3 sequence is 17 residues long. The V gene lost 3 bases and the J gene lost 0 bases, with 15 bases spanning the gap. CDR1 is SGHVS, CDR2 FNYEAQ, per germline. This CDR3 reads CASSFVIGDFSGNTIYF. Written as DNA, the CDR3 is TGTGCCAGCAGCTTCGTCATCGGAGACTTCTCTGGAAACACCATATATTTT. The full variable domain, rest sourced from reference TRBV7-6 and TRBJ1-3, is GAGVSQSPRYKVTKRGQDVALRCDPISGHVSLYWYRQALGQGPEFLTYFNYEAQQDKSGLPNDRFSAERPEGSISTLTIQRTEQRDSAMYRCASSFVIGDFSGNTIYFGEGSWLTVV.

The CDR3 DNA reads TGCGCCAGCAGCTTGGGAGGGCAGGCCTACAATGAGCAGTTCTTC. Translation: CASSLGGQAYNEQFF. This rearrangement joins TRBV5-1 to TRBJ2-1, with a tentative D call TRBD2 (5 bases). Trimming shortened V by 0 bases and J by 2 bases, and 9 bases separated the two germline ends. Germline CDR1 SGHRS, CDR2 YFSETQ. The CDR3 contains 15 residues.

The chain employs TRBV29-1 and TRBJ1-5; D possibly corresponds to TRBD1 (6 bases). Trimming removed 6 bases at V and 0 bases at J, with 15 bases between. CDR3 length equals 15 residues. Per the germline V gene, CDR1 is SQVTM and CDR2 is ANQGSEA. The CDR3 DNA reads TGCAGCGTGGCGCTTCCGGGACATAGCAATCAGCCCCAGCATTTT. This translates into CSVALPGHSNQPQHF.

The chain links TRBV5-1 to TRBJ2-7; 9 positions match TRBD1. The CDR3 has 14 residues. Germline CDR1 is SGHRS and CDR2 is YFSETQ. V shed 5 bases, J shed 7 bases, and the junction held 10 bases outside the gene matches. As DNA, the CDR3 is TGCGCCAGCAGTCCGGACAGGGGAGAAGGGGAGCAGTACTTC. It yields the protein CASSPDRGEGEQYF.

J is TRBJ1-1 and V is TRBV6-5; TRBD1 matches at 7 bases. Germline V gene data show CDR1 as MNHEY and CDR2 as SVGAGI. The CDR3 length is 13 residues. J lost 1 base, V lost 10 bases, and 6 bases had no gene match. The CDR3 spells CAIHRGKNTEAFF. The CDR3 region has the DNA TGTGCCATACACAGGGGAAAGAACACTGAAGCTTTCTTT.

V is TRBV5-6 and J is TRBJ1-1; D is undetermined. Germline V CDR1 and CDR2: SGHDT, YYEEEE. Trimming pared 4 bases from V and 5 bases from J, leaving 12 bases between. This CDR3 comprises 13 residues. CDR3 sequence reads: CASSNNGGTEAFF. CDR3 nucleotide sequence: TGTGCCAGCAGCAATAATGGAGGTACTGAAGCTTTCTTT.

The chain uses TRBV18 and TRBJ1-1; 9 bases fit TRBD1. Germline V gene lookup returns CDR1 KGHSH and CDR2 LQKENI. Trimming took 6 bases from V and 5 from J; bases not matched to a gene: 10. The CDR3 consists of 15 residues. The CDR3 here is CASSPEQGAGTEAFF. The DNA of the CDR3 is TGTGCCAGCTCCCCTGAACAGGGGGCTGGGACTGAAGCTTTCTTT.

The chain recombines TRBV5-6 with TRBJ1-1; D is perhaps TRBD1 (6 bases). The CDR3 runs to 14 residues. Per the germline V gene, CDR1 is SGHDT and CDR2 is YYEEEE. Between the trimmed V and J ends, which lost 5 bases and 7 bases, there was a span of 18 bases. The DNA for the CDR3 is TGTGCCAGCAGACCCGACGGACAGTCCTATGAAGCTTTCTTT. It encodes CASRPDGQSYEAFF.

CDR3 loop: CASSSGTGGYGYTF. CDR3 sequence (DNA): TGTGCCAGCAGTTCCGGGACAGGTGGCTATGGCTACACCTTC. The V call is TRBV27, the J call TRBJ1-2, with 8 positions matching TRBD1. With V trimmed by 4 bases and J by 4 bases, 5 bases remained unmatched. CDR1 MNHEY and CDR2 SMNVEV come from the germline V gene (reference sequence). The CDR3 is 14 residues long.

This rearrangement joins TRBV18 to TRBJ2-1, with D uncertain. Trimming pared 1 base from V and 8 bases from J, leaving 15 bases between. The CDR3 has 15 residues. The germline V gene encodes CDR1 KGHSH and CDR2 LQKENI. CDR3 sequence: CASSPLADPTDEQFF. CDR3 DNA: TGTGCCAGCTCACCACTTGCCGATCCCACGGATGAGCAGTTCTTC.

The gene calls are TRBV6-1 and TRBJ1-1, with TRBD1 matching 10 bases. The ends lost 6 bases at V and 11 bases at J; junction bases unmatched: 9. This CDR3 region has 13 residues. The germline CDR1 and CDR2 sequences are MNHNS and SASEGT. The CDR3 sequence: CASRPTGTGAAFF. CDR3 nucleotide sequence: TGTGCCAGCAGACCGACCGGGACAGGGGCCGCTTTCTTT.

To note about this clone: The identical CDR3 is also encoded by other nucleotide sequences in the sample. The V gene is TRBV6-4, the J gene TRBJ1-1, with D perhaps matching TRBD1 (6 bases). The CDR3 has 13 amino acids. V lost 0 bases and J lost 5, with 7 bases in between. The germline gives CDR1 MRHNA, CDR2 SNTAGT. CDR3 nucleotides: TGTGCCAGCAGTGACTCTAGGGGGACTGAAGCTTTCTTT. It codes for CASSDSRGTEAFF.

This sequence joins TRBV30 and TRBJ1-5; 8 nucleotides line up with TRBD1. The CDR3 loop spans 13 amino acids. Trimming removed 5 bases from V and 3 bases from J; junction bases left unmatched: 3. Germline V gene lookup returns CDR1 GTSNPN and CDR2 SVGIG (reference sequence). DNA for the CDR3: TGTGCCTGGGGACAGGGTGACAATCAGCCCCAGCATTTT. This codes for CAWGQGDNQPQHF.

This clone was found a few times. The chain carries TRBV6-1 and TRBJ2-7, with 9 bases identical to TRBD1. The ends lost 5 bases at V and 4 bases at J; junction bases unmatched: 9. The CDR3 contains 15 residues. Per germline, CDR1 MNHNS and CDR2 SASEGT. The CDR3 here is CASSLGRDREYEQYF. CDR3 bases: TGTGCCAGCAGTTTGGGGAGGGACAGGGAATACGAGCAGTACTTC.

This clone has just one count. Here the CDR3 reads CASSLPLRQGANYGYTF. The CDR3, as DNA: TGTGCCAGCAGCTTGCCCCTTAGACAGGGGGCTAACTATGGCTACACCTTC. J is TRBJ1-2 and V is TRBV5-6; 9 positions match TRBD1. From germline, CDR1 is SGHDT and CDR2 YYEEEE. The V gene end was trimmed by 1 base and the J gene end by 0 bases; junction bases not matched to a gene: 7. The length of the CDR3 is 17 residues. Using reference TRBV5-6 and TRBJ1-2 for the parts outside the CDR3, the full variable domain is DAGVTQSPTHLIKTRGQQVTLRCSPKSGHDTVSWYQQALGQGPQFIFQYYEEEERQRGNFPDRFSGHQFPNYSSELNVNALLLGDSALYLCASSLPLRQGANYGYTFGSGTRLTVV.

The chain recombines TRBV27 with TRBJ2-5; 8 nucleotides align to TRBD1. The trim removed 2 bases at V and 5 bases at J, leaving 4 bases unmatched. CDR3 length equals 14 residues. Germline CDR1 MNHEY, CDR2 SMNVEV (reference sequence). The CDR3 nucleotides read TGTGCCAGCAGTTTAGGGTGGACAGGGGAGACCCAGTACTTC. Translation: CASSLGWTGETQYF.

On this clone itself: Sequence at one end of the junction differs from germline and may be a read error. The J gene is TRBJ2-1, the V gene TRBV7-3; no reliable D call. The CDR3 covers 14 residues. CDR1 SGHTA and CDR2 FQGTGA come from the germline V gene. DNA for the CDR3: TGTGCTAGCAGCTTGAGCGTATCGCACAATGAGCAGTTCTTC. The encoded protein is CASSLSVSHNEQFF.

This clone was seen only once. This chain connects TRBV7-9 to TRBJ1-2; weak D call: TRBD1 (6 bases). This CDR3 spans 13 amino acids. Trimming stripped 3 bases from V and 4 bases from J, with 9 bases between. Germline V gene lookup returns CDR1 SEHNR and CDR2 FQNEAQ (reference sequence). The CDR3 loop is CASSFRTAYGYTF. Here the CDR3 DNA reads TGTGCCAGCAGCTTCCGGACAGCCTATGGCTACACCTTC.

The chain combines TRBV19 with TRBJ1-5; D call uncertain. V was clipped by 3 bases and J by 2 bases, with 14 bases between them. The CDR3 totals 16 residues. Germline V gene sequence: CDR1 LNHDA, CDR2 SQIVND (reference sequence). The CDR3, as DNA: TGTGCCAGTAGTATCTTTGTCGCGAACGGCAATCAGCCCCAGCATTTT. This encodes CASSIFVANGNQPQHF.

The rearrangement uses TRBV2 and TRBJ2-3; tentative D call: TRBD1 (5 bases). V lost 7 bases and J 5 bases, leaving 16 bases between the germline ends. The CDR3 spans 14 residues. Germline CDR1 SNHLY, CDR2 FYNNEI. CDR3 sequence: CASTQPRQGDTQYF. CDR3 bases: TGTGCCAGCACCCAACCCAGGCAGGGAGATACGCAGTATTTT.

This sequence joins TRBV7-9 and TRBJ2-7; 13 bases agree with TRBD2. The V gene end was trimmed by 4 bases and the J gene end by 2 bases; junction bases not matched to a gene: 2. The CDR3 length is 15 residues. Germline-derived CDR1 and CDR2 are SEHNR and FQNEAQ (reference sequence). The CDR3 coding sequence is TGTGCCAGCAGCTGGACTAGCGGGAGTACCTACGAGCAGTACTTC. Protein: CASSWTSGSTYEQYF.

The CDR3 nucleotides are TGTGCCAGCAGTCAAGCGGGACTAACCGAGCAGTACTTC. It codes for CASSQAGLTEQYF. This chain joins TRBV7-2 and TRBJ2-7, with 7 bases fitting TRBD2. This CDR3 is built from 13 residues. Germline V lookup: CDR1 SGHTA, CDR2 FQGNSA. With V trimmed by 6 bases and J by 6 bases, 8 bases remained unmatched.

The rearrangement joins TRBV6-1 to TRBJ1-4; 11 nucleotides match TRBD1. Looked up from germline, CDR1 is MNHNS and CDR2 is SASEGT. This CDR3 has 16 residues. V shed 0 bases, J shed 8 bases, and the junction held 5 bases outside the gene matches. In DNA, the CDR3 is TGTGCCAGCAGTGAAGCGCCGGGACAGGGGGACGAAAAACTGTTTTTT. Encoded protein: CASSEAPGQGDEKLFF.

This clone came up a few times. This chain uses TRBV6-5 with TRBJ2-2; 7 bases align to TRBD1. The CDR3 has 15 amino acids. V lost 6 bases and J lost 4; bases outside the gene matches: 8. Germline V gene lookup returns CDR1 MNHEY and CDR2 SVGAGI. The CDR3 loop is CASRLRQGVTGELFF. Written as DNA, the CDR3 is TGTGCCAGCAGGCTTAGACAGGGAGTCACCGGGGAGCTGTTTTTT.

The genes are TRBV27 and TRBJ2-1; weak D call: TRBD2 (5 bases). The length of the CDR3 is 17 residues. Germline V gene data show CDR1 as MNHEY and CDR2 as SMNVEV (reference sequence). V was clipped by 6 bases and J by 0 bases, with 18 bases between them. DNA of the CDR3: TGTGCCAGCAGCCCACGGACTGGGGAGAGCTCCTACAATGAGCAGTTCTTC. This sequence encodes CASSPRTGESSYNEQFF.

The chain carries TRBV10-1 and TRBJ2-1; the match to TRBD2 covers 8 bases. The CDR3 is 13 residues long. The V segment lost 3 bases and the J segment 6 bases; nucleotides outside the gene matches: 1. Germline CDR1 and CDR2: WNHNN and SYGVQD (reference sequence). The CDR3 DNA reads as TGCGCCAGCAGTGATGCGGGAGGCAATGAGCAGTTCTTC. It codes for CASSDAGGNEQFF.

The chain uses TRBV27 and TRBJ2-4; 9 bases are shared with TRBD2. Unmatched junction bases numbered 7, after V lost 7 bases and J lost 0 bases. This CDR3 region has 16 residues. Germline CDR1 and CDR2: MNHEY and SMNVEV (reference sequence). CDR3 nucleotides: TGTGCCAGCACCGGTAGAGCGGGGGGAGCCAAAAACATTCAGTACTTC. It translates to CASTGRAGGAKNIQYF.